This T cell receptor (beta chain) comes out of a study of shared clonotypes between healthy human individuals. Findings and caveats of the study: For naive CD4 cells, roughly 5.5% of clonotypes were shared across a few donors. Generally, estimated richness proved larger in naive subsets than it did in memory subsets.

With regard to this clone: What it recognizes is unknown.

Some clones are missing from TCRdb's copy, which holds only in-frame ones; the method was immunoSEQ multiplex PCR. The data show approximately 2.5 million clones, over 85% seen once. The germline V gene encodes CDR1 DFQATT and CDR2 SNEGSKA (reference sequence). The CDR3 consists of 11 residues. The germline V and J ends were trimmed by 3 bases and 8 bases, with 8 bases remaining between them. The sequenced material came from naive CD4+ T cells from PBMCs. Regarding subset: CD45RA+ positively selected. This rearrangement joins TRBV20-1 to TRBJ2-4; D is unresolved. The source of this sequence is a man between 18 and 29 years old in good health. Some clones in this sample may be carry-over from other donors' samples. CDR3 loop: CSARFRDIQYF. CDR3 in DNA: TGCAGTGCTAGGTTTCGAGACATTCAGTACTTC.